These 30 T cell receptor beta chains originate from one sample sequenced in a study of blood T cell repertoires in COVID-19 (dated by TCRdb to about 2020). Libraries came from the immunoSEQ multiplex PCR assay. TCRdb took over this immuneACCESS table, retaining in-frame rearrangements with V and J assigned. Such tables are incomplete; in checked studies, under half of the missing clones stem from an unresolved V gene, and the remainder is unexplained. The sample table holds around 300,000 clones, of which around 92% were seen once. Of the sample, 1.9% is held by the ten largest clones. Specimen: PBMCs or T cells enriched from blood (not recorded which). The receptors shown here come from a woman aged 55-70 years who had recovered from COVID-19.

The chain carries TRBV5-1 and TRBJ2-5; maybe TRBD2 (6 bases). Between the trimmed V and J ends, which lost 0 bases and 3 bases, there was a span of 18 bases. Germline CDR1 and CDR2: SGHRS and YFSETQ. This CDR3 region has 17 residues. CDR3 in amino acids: CASSLGPFGGVEETQYF. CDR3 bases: TGCGCCAGCAGCTTGGGACCCTTTGGAGGGGTGGAAGAGACCCAGTACTTC.

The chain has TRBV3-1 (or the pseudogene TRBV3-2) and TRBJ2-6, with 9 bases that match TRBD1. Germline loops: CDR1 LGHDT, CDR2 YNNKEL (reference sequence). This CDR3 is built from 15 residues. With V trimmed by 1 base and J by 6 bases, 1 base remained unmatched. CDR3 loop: CASSQGTGVANVLTF. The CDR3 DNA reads TGTGCCAGCAGCCAAGGGACAGGGGTGGCCAACGTCCTGACTTTC.

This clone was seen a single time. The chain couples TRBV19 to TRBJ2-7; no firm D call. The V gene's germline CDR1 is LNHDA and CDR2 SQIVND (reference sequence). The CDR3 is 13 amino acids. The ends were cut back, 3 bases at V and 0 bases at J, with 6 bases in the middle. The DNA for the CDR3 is TGTGCCAGTAGTATCAATTTCTCCTACGAGCAGTACTTC. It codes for CASSINFSYEQYF.

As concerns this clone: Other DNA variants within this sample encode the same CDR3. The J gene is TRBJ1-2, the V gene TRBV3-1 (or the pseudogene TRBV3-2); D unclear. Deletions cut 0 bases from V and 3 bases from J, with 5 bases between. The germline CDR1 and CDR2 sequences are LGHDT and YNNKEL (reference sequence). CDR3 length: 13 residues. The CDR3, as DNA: TGTGCCAGCAGCCAAGACCCGGACTATGGCTACACCTTC. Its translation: CASSQDPDYGYTF.

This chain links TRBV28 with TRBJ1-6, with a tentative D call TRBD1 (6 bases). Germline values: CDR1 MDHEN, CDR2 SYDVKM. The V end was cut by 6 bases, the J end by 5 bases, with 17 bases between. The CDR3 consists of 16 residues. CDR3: CASSAFGGINNSPLHF. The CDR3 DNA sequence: TGTGCCAGCAGCGCCTTTGGGGGCATCAATAATTCACCCCTCCACTTT. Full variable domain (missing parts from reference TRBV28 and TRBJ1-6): DVKVTQSSRYLVKRTGEKVFLECVQDMDHENMFWYRQDPGLGLRLIYFSYDVKMKEKGDIPEGYSVSREKKERFSLILESASTNQTSMYLCASSAFGGINNSPLHFGNGTRLTVT.

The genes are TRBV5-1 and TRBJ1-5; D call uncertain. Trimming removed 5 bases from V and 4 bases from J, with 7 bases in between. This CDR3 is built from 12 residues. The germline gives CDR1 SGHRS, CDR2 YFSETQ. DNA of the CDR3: TGCGCCAGCAGGTCGGGTAATCAGCCCCAGCATTTT. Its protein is CASRSGNQPQHF.

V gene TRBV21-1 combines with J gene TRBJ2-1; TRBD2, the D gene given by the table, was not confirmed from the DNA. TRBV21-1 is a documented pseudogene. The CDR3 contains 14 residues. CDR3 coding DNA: TGTGCCAGCCCGCGGGAAGGGTCCTACAATGAGCAGTTCTTC. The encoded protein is CASPREGSYNEQFF.

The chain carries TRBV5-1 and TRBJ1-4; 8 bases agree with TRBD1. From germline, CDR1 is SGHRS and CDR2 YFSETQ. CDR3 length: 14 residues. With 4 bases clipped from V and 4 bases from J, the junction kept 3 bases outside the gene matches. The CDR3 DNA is TGCGCCAGCAGCGAACAGGGGGGTAATGAAAAACTGTTTTTT. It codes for CASSEQGGNEKLFF.

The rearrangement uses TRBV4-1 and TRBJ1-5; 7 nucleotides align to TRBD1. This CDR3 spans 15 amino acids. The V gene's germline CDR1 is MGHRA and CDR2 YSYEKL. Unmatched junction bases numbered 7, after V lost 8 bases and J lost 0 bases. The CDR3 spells CASSGGRGSNQPQHF. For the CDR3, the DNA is TGCGCCAGCTCAGGGGGGAGAGGTAGCAATCAGCCCCAGCATTTT.

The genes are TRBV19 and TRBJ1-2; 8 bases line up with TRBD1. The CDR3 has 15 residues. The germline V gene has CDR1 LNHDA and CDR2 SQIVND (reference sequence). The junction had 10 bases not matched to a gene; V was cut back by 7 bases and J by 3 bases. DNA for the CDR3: TGTGCCAGTACTACCCCGGGACAGGAATACTATGGCTACACCTTC. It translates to CASTTPGQEYYGYTF.

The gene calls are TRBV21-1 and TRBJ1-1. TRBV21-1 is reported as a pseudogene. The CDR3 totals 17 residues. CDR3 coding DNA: TGTGCCAGCAGGGCCACACGGTGGGGGGGAAAGAACACTGAAGCTTTCTTT. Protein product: CASRATRWGGKNTEAFF.

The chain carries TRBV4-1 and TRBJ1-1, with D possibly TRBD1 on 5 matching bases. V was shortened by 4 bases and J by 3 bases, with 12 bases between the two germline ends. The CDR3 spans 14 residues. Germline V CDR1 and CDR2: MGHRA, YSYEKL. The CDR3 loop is CASSLSGGDTEAFF. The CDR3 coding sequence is TGCGCCAGCAGCCTGTCGGGGGGGGACACTGAAGCTTTCTTT.

CDR3 in amino acids: CAWSGTGTGSFLLSPLHF. CDR3 in DNA: TGTGCCTGGAGTGGAACCGGGACAGGGAGTTTTCTTTTGTCACCCCTCCACTTT. This chain links TRBV30 with TRBJ1-6, with 9 nucleotides matching TRBD1. This CDR3 has 18 residues. CDR1 GTSNPN and CDR2 SVGIG come from the germline V gene (reference sequence). Trimming at V came to 1 base and at J to 10 bases, leaving 17 bases not matched to a gene.

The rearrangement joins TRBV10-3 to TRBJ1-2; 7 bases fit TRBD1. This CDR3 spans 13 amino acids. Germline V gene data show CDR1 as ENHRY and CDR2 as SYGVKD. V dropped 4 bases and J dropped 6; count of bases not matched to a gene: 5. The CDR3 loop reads CAISATGKHGYTF. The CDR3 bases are TGTGCCATCAGTGCGACAGGGAAGCATGGCTACACCTTC.

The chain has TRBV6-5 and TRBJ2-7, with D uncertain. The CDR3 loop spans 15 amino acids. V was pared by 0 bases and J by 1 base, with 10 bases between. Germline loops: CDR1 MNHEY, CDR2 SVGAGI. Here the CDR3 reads CASSYSYSESYEQYF. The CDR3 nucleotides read TGTGCCAGCAGTTACTCGTATTCTGAGTCCTACGAGCAGTACTTC.

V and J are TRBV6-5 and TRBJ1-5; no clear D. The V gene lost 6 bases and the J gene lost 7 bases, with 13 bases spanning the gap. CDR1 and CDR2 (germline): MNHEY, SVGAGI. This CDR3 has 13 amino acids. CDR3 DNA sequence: TGTGCCAGCAGCCCCCGGGGTAGGCAGCCCCAGCATTTT. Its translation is CASSPRGRQPQHF.

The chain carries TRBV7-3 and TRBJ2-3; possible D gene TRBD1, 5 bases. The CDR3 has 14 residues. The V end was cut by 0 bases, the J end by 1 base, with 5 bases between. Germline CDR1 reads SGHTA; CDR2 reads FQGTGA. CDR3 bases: TGTGCCAGCAGCTTAACAGGGGGCACAGATACGCAGTATTTT. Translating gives CASSLTGGTDTQYF.

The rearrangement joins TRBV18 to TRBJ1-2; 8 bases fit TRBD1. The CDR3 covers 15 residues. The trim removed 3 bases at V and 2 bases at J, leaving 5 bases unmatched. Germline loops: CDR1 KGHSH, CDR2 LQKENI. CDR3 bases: TGTGCCAGCTCACCGGGACAGGACCCCAACTATGGCTACACCTTC. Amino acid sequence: CASSPGQDPNYGYTF.

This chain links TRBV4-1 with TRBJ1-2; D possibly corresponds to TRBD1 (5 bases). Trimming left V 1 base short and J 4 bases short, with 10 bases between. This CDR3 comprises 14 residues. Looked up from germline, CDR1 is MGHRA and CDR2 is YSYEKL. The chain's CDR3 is CASSQVAGTYGYTF. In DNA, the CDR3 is TGCGCCAGCAGCCAAGTCGCGGGGACCTATGGCTACACCTTC.

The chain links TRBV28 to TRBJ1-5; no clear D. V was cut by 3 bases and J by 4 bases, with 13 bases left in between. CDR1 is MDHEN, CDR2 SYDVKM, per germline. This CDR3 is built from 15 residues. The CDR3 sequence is CASSFPDRGNQPQHF. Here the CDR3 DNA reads TGTGCCAGCAGTTTCCCGGACCGAGGGAATCAGCCCCAGCATTTT.

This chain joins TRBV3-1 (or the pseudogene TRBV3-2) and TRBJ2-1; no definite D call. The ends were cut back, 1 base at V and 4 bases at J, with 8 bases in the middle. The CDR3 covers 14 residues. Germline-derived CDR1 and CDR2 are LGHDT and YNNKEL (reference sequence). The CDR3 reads CASSQVPLYNEQFF. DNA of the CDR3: TGTGCCAGCAGCCAAGTTCCCTTGTACAATGAGCAGTTCTTC.

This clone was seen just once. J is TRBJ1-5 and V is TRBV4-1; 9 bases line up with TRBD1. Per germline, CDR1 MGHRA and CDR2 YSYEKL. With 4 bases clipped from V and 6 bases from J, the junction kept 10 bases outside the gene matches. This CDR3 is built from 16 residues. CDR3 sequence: CASSREDRGFGQPQHF. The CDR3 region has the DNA TGCGCCAGCAGCCGCGAGGACAGGGGATTCGGTCAGCCCCAGCATTTT.

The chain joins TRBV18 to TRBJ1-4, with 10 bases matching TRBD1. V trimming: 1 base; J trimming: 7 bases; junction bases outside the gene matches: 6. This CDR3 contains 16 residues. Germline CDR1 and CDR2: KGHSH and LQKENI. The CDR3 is CASSPRFGTGAEKLFF. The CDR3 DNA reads TGTGCCAGCTCACCACGGTTCGGGACAGGGGCTGAAAAACTGTTTTTT.

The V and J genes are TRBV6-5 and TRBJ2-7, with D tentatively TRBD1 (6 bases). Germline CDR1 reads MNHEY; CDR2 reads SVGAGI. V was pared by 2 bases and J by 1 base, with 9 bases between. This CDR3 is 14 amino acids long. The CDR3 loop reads CASSYRDKSYEQYF. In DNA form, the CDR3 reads TGTGCCAGCAGTTACCGGGACAAGTCCTACGAGCAGTACTTC.

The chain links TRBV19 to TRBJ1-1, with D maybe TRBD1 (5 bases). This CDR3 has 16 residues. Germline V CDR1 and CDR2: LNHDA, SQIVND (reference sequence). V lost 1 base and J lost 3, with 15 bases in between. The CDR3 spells CASSIAGRGGDTEAFF. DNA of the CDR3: TGTGCCAGTAGTATAGCAGGACGGGGCGGGGACACTGAAGCTTTCTTT.

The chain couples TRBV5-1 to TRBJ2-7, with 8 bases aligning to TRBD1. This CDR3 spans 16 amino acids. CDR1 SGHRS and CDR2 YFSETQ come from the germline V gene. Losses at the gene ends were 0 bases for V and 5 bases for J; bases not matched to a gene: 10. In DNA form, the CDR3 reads TGCGCCAGCAGCTTGGCCCTTCAGGGGGCTCTGGACGAGCAGTACTTC. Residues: CASSLALQGALDEQYF.

The chain's CDR3 is CAWSKLNAGELFF. The DNA for the CDR3 is TGTGCCTGGAGTAAACTGAATGCCGGGGAGCTGTTTTTT. The gene calls are TRBV30 and TRBJ2-2, with D uncertain. The CDR3 sequence is 13 residues long. V lost 2 bases and J 6 bases, leaving 10 bases between the germline ends. Germline CDR1 reads GTSNPN; CDR2 reads SVGIG (reference sequence).

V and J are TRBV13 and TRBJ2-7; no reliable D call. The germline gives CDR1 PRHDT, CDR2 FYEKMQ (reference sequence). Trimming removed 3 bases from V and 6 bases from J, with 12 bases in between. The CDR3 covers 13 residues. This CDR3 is CASSFNPTGEQYF. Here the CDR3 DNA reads TGTGCCAGCAGCTTTAACCCGACGGGCGAGCAGTACTTC.

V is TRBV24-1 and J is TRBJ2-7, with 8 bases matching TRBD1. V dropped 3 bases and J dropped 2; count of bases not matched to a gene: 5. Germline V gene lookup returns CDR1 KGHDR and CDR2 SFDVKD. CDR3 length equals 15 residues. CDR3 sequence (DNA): TGTGCCACCAGTGATGGACAGGGTCCAGCCTACGAGCAGTACTTC. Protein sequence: CATSDGQGPAYEQYF.

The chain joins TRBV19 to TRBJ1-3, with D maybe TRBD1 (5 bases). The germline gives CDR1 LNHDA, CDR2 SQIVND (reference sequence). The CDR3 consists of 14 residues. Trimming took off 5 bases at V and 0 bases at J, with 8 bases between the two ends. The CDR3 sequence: CASSARDSGNTIYF. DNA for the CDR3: TGTGCCAGTAGTGCCAGGGACTCTGGAAACACCATATATTTT.